The T cell receptor beta chain under discussion was sequenced for a study of T-cell memory formation after mild COVID-19. Germline loops: CDR1 SGHNT, CDR2 YYREEE (reference sequence). Deletions cut 4 bases from V and 0 bases from J, with 13 bases between. CDR3 length: 15 residues. MiXCR, run by TCRdb on the 5' RACE reads, gives a single entry per CDR3 protein. The sample lists 470,000 or so distinct CDR3 sequences; about 18% were seen once. The V gene is TRBV5-4, the J gene TRBJ1-2, with D tentatively TRBD1 (5 bases). What was sequenced was PBMCs or a T cell subset sorted from them (not recorded which). The TCR originated in an adult woman who had mild COVID-19 (a few samples of this study predate the infection). Cell type and time point are not known. The CDR3 sequence: CASSQTTGPNYGYTF. CDR3 DNA: TGTGCCAGCAGCCAGACGACGGGACCTAACTATGGCTACACCTTC.